Listed here is a single T cell receptor beta chain. Its antigen is undetermined. Losses at the gene ends were 6 bases for V and 0 bases for J; bases not matched to a gene: 2. The germline V gene encodes CDR1 SEHNR and CDR2 FQNEAQ (reference sequence). The CDR3 has 14 residues. Only in-frame clones appear in the TCRdb table, and some are missing; sequencing was by immunoSEQ multiplex PCR. Altogether under 45,000 clones are present, less than 85% being singletons, with the ten largest covering around 5%. Histologic diagnosis was independently verified by two lung pathologists. This record comes from a study of immune evolution from preneoplasia to lung adenocarcinoma. Study-wide points: Normal lung had highest clonality; later lesions appeared denser, more diverse.

Specimen: FFPE invasive lung adenocarcinoma tissue. This clonotype was obtained from a person aged 55-75 years with lung adenocarcinoma. The chain carries TRBV7-9 and TRBJ2-3; 8 bases agree with TRBD2. In DNA, the CDR3 is TGTGCCAGCAGTTCTAGCGGGAGCACAGATACGCAGTATTTT. This sequence encodes CASSSSGSTDTQYF.